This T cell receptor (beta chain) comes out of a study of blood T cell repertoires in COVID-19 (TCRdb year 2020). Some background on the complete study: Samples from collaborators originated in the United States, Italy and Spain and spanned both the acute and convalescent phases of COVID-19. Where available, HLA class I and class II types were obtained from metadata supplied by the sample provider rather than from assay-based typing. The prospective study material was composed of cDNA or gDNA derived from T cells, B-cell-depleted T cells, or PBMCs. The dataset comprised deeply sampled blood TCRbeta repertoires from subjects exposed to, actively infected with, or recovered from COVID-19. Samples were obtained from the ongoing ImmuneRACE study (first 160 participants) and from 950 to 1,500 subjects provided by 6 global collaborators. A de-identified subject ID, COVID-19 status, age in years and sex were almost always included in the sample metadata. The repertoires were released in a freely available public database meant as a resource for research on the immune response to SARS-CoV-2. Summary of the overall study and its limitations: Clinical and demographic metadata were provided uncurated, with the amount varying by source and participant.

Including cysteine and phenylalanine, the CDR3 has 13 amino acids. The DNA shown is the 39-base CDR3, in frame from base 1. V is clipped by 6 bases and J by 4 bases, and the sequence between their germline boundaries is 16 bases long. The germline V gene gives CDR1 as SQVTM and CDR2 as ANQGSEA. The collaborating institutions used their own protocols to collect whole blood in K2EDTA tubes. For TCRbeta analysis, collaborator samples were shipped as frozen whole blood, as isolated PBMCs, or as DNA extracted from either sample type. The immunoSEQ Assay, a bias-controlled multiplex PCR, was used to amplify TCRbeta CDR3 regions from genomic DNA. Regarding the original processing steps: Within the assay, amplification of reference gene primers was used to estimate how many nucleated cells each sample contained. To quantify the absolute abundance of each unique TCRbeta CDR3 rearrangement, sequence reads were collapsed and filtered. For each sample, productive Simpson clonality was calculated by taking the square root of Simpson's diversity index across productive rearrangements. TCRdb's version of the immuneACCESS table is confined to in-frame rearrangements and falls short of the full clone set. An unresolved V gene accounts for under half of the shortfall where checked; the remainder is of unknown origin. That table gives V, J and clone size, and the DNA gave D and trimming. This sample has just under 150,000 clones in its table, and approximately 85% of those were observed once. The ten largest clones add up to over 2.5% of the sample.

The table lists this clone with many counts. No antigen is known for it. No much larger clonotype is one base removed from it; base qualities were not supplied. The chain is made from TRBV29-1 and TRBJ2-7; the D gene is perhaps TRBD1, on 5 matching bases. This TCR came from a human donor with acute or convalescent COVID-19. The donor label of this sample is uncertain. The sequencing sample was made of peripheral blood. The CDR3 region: CSVLWAGQYEQYF. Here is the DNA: TGCAGCGTGCTATGGGCAGGGCAATACGAGCAGTACTTC.